A selection of T cell receptor beta chains follows, all from one sample in a study of cytomegalovirus exposure and HLA in healthy donors. Profiling relied on immunoSEQ multiplex PCR, and the TCRdb table lists in-frame clones only, not all of them. Of under 200,000 clones in the sample, roughly 96% were seen once. Sequencing used PBMCs. These receptors originate from a woman aged 18-29 years in good health and CMV-seronegative. Each CDR3 is given with its conserved first and last residue. D genes are given only for firm matches. Clone size is given for some rows only: seen once, a few or many times, or a class if the clone is expanded.

.	TRBJ1-2	.	TRBV9	CASSPGSGYYTF	TGTGCCAGCAGCCCCGGCTCAGGGTACTACACCTTC
.	TRBJ2-7	TRBD1	TRBV25-1	CASSFTGDLGQYF	TGTGCCAGCAGTTTTACAGGGGACCTGGGGCAGTACTTC
.	TRBJ2-7	.	TRBV4-1	CASSQSTGSSYEQYF	TGCGCCAGCAGCCAGTCCACAGGGAGCTCCTACGAGCAGTACTTC
.	TRBJ2-2	TRBD2	TRBV6-1	CASSGDYFPGELFF	TGTGCCAGCAGTGGGGACTATTTCCCCGGGGAGCTGTTTTTT
.	TRBJ1-1	TRBD1	TRBV19	CASSPRDRVFTEAFF	TGTGCCAGTAGTCCCCGGGACAGGGTATTTACTGAAGCTTTCTTT
.	TRBJ2-7	TRBD2	TRBV7-2	CASSGYLAGPYEQYF	TGTGCCAGCAGCGGATACCTAGCGGGCCCCTACGAGCAGTACTTC
.	TRBJ2-1	TRBD2	TRBV2	CASRSGRTSGGALYNEQFF	TGTGCCAGCAGGTCCGGCCGGACTAGCGGGGGGGCCTTATACAATGAGCAGTTCTTC
.	TRBJ1-4	TRBD1	TRBV15	CVTGRSNEKLFF	TGTGTGACAGGGAGGAGTAATGAAAAACTGTTTTTT
.	TRBJ1-6	.	TRBV19	CASTTSSYNSPLHF	TGTGCCAGTACCACGAGCTCCTATAATTCACCCCTCCACTTT
.	TRBJ2-1	TRBD2	TRBV19	CASSRGVSYNEQFF	TGTGCCAGTAGTCGGGGGGTCTCTTACAATGAGCAGTTCTTC
.	TRBJ2-1	.	TRBV14	CASSPSGVQQFF	TGTGCCAGCAGCCCCTCAGGGGTCCAGCAGTTCTTC
.	TRBJ2-5	.	TRBV7-2	CASSPRGSGVRETQYF	TGTGCCAGCAGCCCCCGCGGATCGGGGGTGCGCGAGACCCAGTACTTC
.	TRBJ2-1	.	TRBV7-3	CASSLGVGEEDEQFF	TGTGCCAGCAGCCTGGGCGTTGGGGAGGAGGATGAGCAGTTCTTC
.	TRBJ2-7	.	TRBV19	CASKKEVSSYEQYF	TGTGCCAGTAAAAAGGAGGTTTCGTCGTACGAGCAGTACTTC
.	TRBJ2-2	TRBD1	TRBV5-1	CASSIDRGGTGELFF	TGCGCCAGCAGCATAGACAGGGGGGGCACCGGGGAGCTGTTTTTT
.	TRBJ2-7	TRBD1	TRBV5-1	CASSLGQGFYEQYF	TGCGCCAGCAGCTTGGGACAGGGTTTCTACGAGCAGTACTTC
.	TRBJ2-3	TRBD2	TRBV7-7	CASSLTSGGVDTQYF	TGTGCTAGCAGCTTGACTAGCGGGGGGGTAGATACGCAGTATTTT
.	TRBJ2-7	.	TRBV5-1	CASSSDSHEQYF	TGCGCCAGCAGCTCGGACAGCCACGAGCAGTACTTC
.	TRBJ2-5	.	TRBV5-6	CASSLVGQETQYF	TGTGCCAGCAGCTTGGTGGGGCAGGAGACCCAGTACTTC
.	TRBJ2-5	.	TRBV5-4	CASSLGSGPSMETQYF	TGTGCCAGCAGCTTGGGGTCAGGGCCTTCCATGGAGACCCAGTACTTC
.	TRBJ2-7	.	TRBV7-2	CASSLASGASSYEQYF	TGTGCCAGCAGCTTAGCGTCAGGGGCTAGCTCCTACGAGCAGTACTTC
.	TRBJ2-5	TRBD1	TRBV6-6	CASSYSGRGETQYF	TGTGCCAGCAGTTACTCGGGCAGGGGGGAGACCCAGTACTTC
.	TRBJ1-3	.	TRBV5-1	CASSLAGVLSGNTIYF	TGCGCCAGCAGCTTGGCAGGGGTGCTCTCTGGAAACACCATATATTTT
once	TRBJ1-5	TRBD1	TRBV7-2	CASSLETGGNQPQHF	TGTGCCAGCAGCTTAGAGACAGGGGGCAATCAGCCCCAGCATTTT
.	TRBJ1-5	.	TRBV13	CASSRPGQPQHF	TGTGCCAGCAGCCGGCCGGGTCAGCCCCAGCATTTT
.	TRBJ2-1	TRBD1	TRBV4-2	CASSGGRRDRGYNEQFF	TGTGCCAGCAGCGGCGGAAGACGGGACAGGGGCTACAATGAGCAGTTCTTC
.	TRBJ2-3	TRBD2	TRBV7-2	CASSAGLAGHTDTQYF	TGTGCCAGCAGCGCCGGACTAGCGGGCCACACAGATACGCAGTATTTT
.	TRBJ1-3	.	TRBV7-9	CASSLAMGSGNTIYF	TGTGCCAGCAGCTTAGCGATGGGCAGTGGAAACACCATATATTTT
.	TRBJ2-2	TRBD2	TRBV19	CASSIWSGGTGELFF	TGTGCCAGTAGTATATGGAGCGGGGGGACCGGGGAGCTGTTTTTT
.	TRBJ1-2	TRBD1	TRBV7-9	CASSLGTGRSDGYTF	TGTGCCAGCAGCTTGGGGACAGGGAGATCCGATGGCTACACCTTC